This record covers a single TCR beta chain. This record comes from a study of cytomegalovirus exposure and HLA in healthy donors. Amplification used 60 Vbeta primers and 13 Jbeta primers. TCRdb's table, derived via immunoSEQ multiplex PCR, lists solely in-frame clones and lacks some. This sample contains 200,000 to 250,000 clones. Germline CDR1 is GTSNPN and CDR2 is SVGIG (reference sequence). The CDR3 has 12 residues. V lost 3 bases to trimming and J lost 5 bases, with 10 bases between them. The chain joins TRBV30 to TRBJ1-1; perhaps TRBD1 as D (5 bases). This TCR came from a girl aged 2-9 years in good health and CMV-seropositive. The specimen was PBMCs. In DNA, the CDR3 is TGTGCCTGGAGCAGGGTGGGAACTGAAGCTTTCTTT. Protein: CAWSRVGTEAFF.